The next 31 T cell receptor beta chains were all read from a single sample in a study of tumor-infiltrating lymphocytes in localized non-small cell lung cancer. Assay used: immunoSEQ multiplex PCR; TCRdb lists only in-frame clones, some missing. The table records 13,000 or so clones, 66% of them present only once. Sequencing was carried out using lung tumor tissue. These TCRs come from a human donor with non-small cell lung cancer.

The chain uses TRBV28 and TRBJ2-7; D call uncertain. The germline gives CDR1 MDHEN, CDR2 SYDVKM. V lost 5 bases and J lost 1, with 15 bases in between. The CDR3 has 15 amino acids. DNA of the CDR3: TGTGCCAGCAGTCGCCGCACCTGGGGATCCTACGAGCAGTACTTC. Its protein product is CASSRRTWGSYEQYF.

V gene TRBV11-2 combines with J gene TRBJ2-5; no clear D. The CDR3 spans 15 residues. CDR1 is SGHAT, CDR2 FQNNGV, per germline. V lost 1 base and J 2 bases, leaving 11 bases between the germline ends. The CDR3 DNA is TGTGCCAGCAGCTTAGGCGGTACCCCTCAAGAGACCCAGTACTTC. It translates to CASSLGGTPQETQYF.

The genes are TRBV30 and TRBJ2-5, with D unresolved. The J call may be mistaken, given a closer DNA end match to TRBJ2-7. The CDR3 spans 14 residues. Germline CDR1 is GTSNPN and CDR2 is SVGIG (reference sequence). The CDR3 is CAWSVAGYSYEQYF. The DNA for the CDR3 is TGTGCCTGGAGTGTAGCAGGTTATTCCTACGAGCAGTACTTC.

J is TRBJ2-7 and V is TRBV5-1; TRBD2 matches 7 bases. There are 16 residues in the CDR3. In germline, CDR1 is SGHRS, CDR2 YFSETQ. V lost 4 bases to trimming and J lost 0 bases; unmatched junction nucleotides: 10. The CDR3 region has the DNA TGCGCCAGCAGCCTGCGCGGGGAGGGCTTCTCCTACGAGCAGTACTTC. Its translation: CASSLRGEGFSYEQYF.

The chain couples TRBV10-3 to TRBJ2-7, with D possibly matching TRBD1 (5 bases). Germline V gene lookup returns CDR1 ENHRY and CDR2 SYGVKD. CDR3 size: 12 residues. V lost 4 bases to trimming and J lost 4 bases, with 8 bases between them. The CDR3 loop is CAISGTQYEQYF. CDR3 nucleotides: TGTGCCATCAGTGGGACACAATACGAGCAGTACTTC.

The V gene is TRBV2, the J gene TRBJ2-7; D might be TRBD1 (6 bases). Per the germline V gene, CDR1 is SNHLY and CDR2 is FYNNEI. CDR3 length equals 12 residues. Trimming stripped 4 bases from V and 5 bases from J, with 9 bases between. The CDR3 DNA sequence: TGTGCCAGCAGTGGGGACACTCACGAGCAGTACTTC. Encoded protein: CASSGDTHEQYF.

This clone occurred a few times. V and J are TRBV18 and TRBJ2-3; the D is unclear. Trimming cost V 6 bases and J 2 bases, with 18 bases left between them. This CDR3 region has 16 residues. CDR1 and CDR2 from the germline V gene are KGHSH and LQKENI. The chain's CDR3 is CASSLHMLPYTDTQYF. As DNA, the CDR3 is TGTGCCAGCTCCCTTCATATGCTACCTTACACAGATACGCAGTATTTT. Variable domain in full (rest from reference TRBV18 and TRBJ2-3): NAGVMQNPRHLVRRRGQEARLRCSPMKGHSHVYWYRQLPEEGLKFMVYLQKENIIDESGMPKERFSAEFPKEGPSILRIQQVVRGDSAAYFCASSLHMLPYTDTQYFGPGTRLTVL.

This clone was observed a few times. The V call is TRBV29-1, the J call TRBJ2-3; TRBD1 matches 10 bases. CDR3 length equals 13 residues. V trimming: 5 bases; J trimming: 4 bases; junction bases outside the gene matches: 3. CDR1 and CDR2 (germline): SQVTM, ANQGSEA. The CDR3 DNA reads TGCAGCGTTCCTGGACAGGGGGCAGATACGCAGTATTTT. Translation gives CSVPGQGADTQYF.

This clone has more than one count but fewer than ten. The chain employs TRBV30 and TRBJ2-7, with no clear D. The germline V gene has CDR1 GTSNPN and CDR2 SVGIG (reference sequence). V dropped 1 base and J dropped 2 bases, with 3 bases sitting between them. The CDR3 contains 11 residues. The CDR3 protein is CAWSETYEQYF. In nucleotides, the CDR3 is TGTGCCTGGAGTGAAACCTACGAGCAGTACTTC. Full variable domain (remainder filled in from reference TRBV30 and TRBJ2-7): SQTIHQWPATLVQPVGSPLSLECTVEGTSNPNLYWYRQAAGRGLQLLFYSVGIGQISSEVPQNLSASRPQDRQFILSSKKLLLSDSGFYLCAWSETYEQYFGPGTRLTVT.

This clone is medium-sized in the sample. The chain joins TRBV29-1 to TRBJ1-2; D uncertain. V was shortened by 0 bases and J by 2 bases, with 10 bases between the two germline ends. The CDR3 has 14 residues. Germline loops: CDR1 SQVTM, CDR2 ANQGSEA. CDR3 DNA: TGCAGCGTTGAAGAATTATACTTGAACTATGGCTACACCTTC. It encodes CSVEELYLNYGYTF.

This chain uses TRBV11-2 with TRBJ2-5; 11 bases agree with TRBD2. This CDR3 is built from 17 residues. J was trimmed by 5 bases and V by 4 bases; bases with no gene match: 12. Germline values: CDR1 SGHAT, CDR2 FQNNGV. The CDR3 DNA follows: TGTGCCAGCAGCTCCCTGGATAGCGGGAGGGCTCGGGAGACCCAGTACTTC. This translates into CASSSLDSGRARETQYF.

This clone has more than one count but fewer than ten. The V and J genes are TRBV6-5 and TRBJ2-5; D may be TRBD1 (6 bases). V was clipped by 2 bases and J by 1 base, with 8 bases between them. CDR1 is MNHEY, CDR2 SVGAGI, per germline. This CDR3 has 14 amino acids. The CDR3 sequence is CASSYRDTQETQYF. DNA of the CDR3: TGTGCCAGCAGTTACCGGGACACCCAAGAGACCCAGTACTTC.

The chain has TRBV30 and TRBJ1-5; TRBD1 aligns across 7 bases. J was trimmed by 4 bases and V by 2 bases; bases with no gene match: 11. This CDR3 spans 16 amino acids. CDR1 is GTSNPN and CDR2 is SVGIG in the germline V gene (reference sequence). CDR3 nucleotides: TGTGCCTGGAGTTACTCAGGGACAGTTATTAATCAGCCCCAGCATTTT. It encodes CAWSYSGTVINQPQHF.

This clone was counted a few times. This sequence joins TRBV30 and TRBJ1-3; D may be TRBD1 (6 bases). The CDR3 is 12 amino acids. V lost 4 bases, J lost 4 bases, and 8 bases lay in between. Germline CDR1 reads GTSNPN; CDR2 reads SVGIG (reference sequence). For the CDR3, the DNA is TGTGCCTGGAAGGGGGTGGGAAACACCATATATTTT. This sequence encodes CAWKGVGNTIYF.

The chain uses TRBV5-1 and TRBJ1-1; D call uncertain. Deletions cut 2 bases from V and 3 bases from J, with 5 bases between. The CDR3 is 12 amino acids. CDR1 and CDR2 from the germline V gene are SGHRS and YFSETQ. CDR3 nucleotide sequence: TGCGCCAGCAGCTTTAGGGACACTGAAGCTTTCTTT. It is translated as CASSFRDTEAFF.

This sequence joins TRBV10-3 and TRBJ2-1, with D tentatively TRBD1 or TRBD2 (6 bases each). Trimming pared 6 bases from V and 0 bases from J, leaving 15 bases between. The CDR3 totals 16 residues. The germline V gene has CDR1 ENHRY and CDR2 SYGVKD. The CDR3 DNA reads as TGTGCCATCAGGGGGGCGGGAATCAACTCCTACAATGAGCAGTTCTTC. Its translation: CAIRGAGINSYNEQFF.

The J gene is TRBJ1-4, the V gene TRBV7-9; D not resolved. Trimming left V 3 bases short and J 8 bases short, with 10 bases between. The CDR3 runs 13 residues. From germline, CDR1 is SEHNR and CDR2 FQNEAQ (reference sequence). The DNA for the CDR3 is TGTGCCAGCAGCTTCCAGCGAGGGGAAAAACTGTTTTTT. It encodes CASSFQRGEKLFF.

The chain recombines TRBV2 with TRBJ1-6, with TRBD1 identical over 7 bases. J gave up 8 bases and V 6 bases, and 4 bases lay outside the gene matches. Germline V gene data show CDR1 as SNHLY and CDR2 as FYNNEI. There are 13 residues in the CDR3. In DNA form, the CDR3 reads TGTGCCAGCAGGGGGACAGTCGATTCACCCCTCCACTTT. Its protein product is CASRGTVDSPLHF. The whole variable domain, remainder taken from reference TRBV2 and TRBJ1-6, is EPEVTQTPSHQVTQMGQEVILRCVPISNHLYFYWYRQILGQKVEFLVSFYNNEISEKSEIFDDQFSVERPDGSNFTLKIRSTKLEDSAMYFCASRGTVDSPLHFGNGTRLTVT.

This clone was counted between two and nine times. The chain recombines TRBV2 with TRBJ2-7; TRBD2 is a possible D gene (5 bases). The length of the CDR3 is 16 residues. Between the trimmed V and J ends, which lost 4 bases and 2 bases, there was a span of 18 bases. Germline V gene data show CDR1 as SNHLY and CDR2 as FYNNEI. The CDR3, as DNA: TGTGCCAGCAGTGCTGAAGGTGGCCGGACTCCCTACGAGCAGTACTTC. It specifies CASSAEGGRTPYEQYF. Based on the CDR3 plus reference TRBV2 and TRBJ2-7, the full variable domain is EPEVTQTPSHQVTQMGQEVILRCVPISNHLYFYWYRQILGQKVEFLVSFYNNEISEKSEIFDDQFSVERPDGSNFTLKIRSTKLEDSAMYFCASSAEGGRTPYEQYFGPGTRLTVT.

The genes are TRBV2 and TRBJ1-5, with 7 positions matching TRBD1. With V trimmed by 6 bases and J by 0 bases, 2 bases remained unmatched. The CDR3 contains 14 residues. Germline V gene data show CDR1 as SNHLY and CDR2 as FYNNEI. The CDR3 coding sequence is TGTGCCAGCAGCTGGGACAGTAGCAATCAGCCCCAGCATTTT. It encodes CASSWDSSNQPQHF.

In its sample, this clone was seen a few times. The rearrangement uses TRBV5-8 and TRBJ1-1; 7 bases align to TRBD1. CDR1 and CDR2 (germline): SGHTS, YDEGEE. Trimming took 6 bases from V and 4 from J; bases not matched to a gene: 3. This CDR3 region has 12 residues. As DNA, the CDR3 is TGTGCCAGCACACAGGGGTTCACTGAAGCTTTCTTT. This translates into CASTQGFTEAFF.

The chain joins TRBV7-9 to TRBJ2-2, with D perhaps matching TRBD1 or TRBD2 (5 bases each). Germline loops: CDR1 SEHNR, CDR2 FQNEAQ (reference sequence). V lost 3 bases to trimming and J lost 0 bases, with 11 bases between them. The CDR3 loop spans 16 amino acids. CDR3 in DNA: TGTGCCAGCAGCTTTGGGACCTCCGCGAACACCGGGGAGCTGTTTTTT. Translating it yields CASSFGTSANTGELFF.

There are a few counts of this clone. This rearrangement joins TRBV5-5 to TRBJ1-5; 7 bases fit TRBD1. The CDR3 is 18 amino acids. V shed 4 bases, J shed 1 base, and the junction held 14 bases outside the gene matches. Germline V gives CDR1 SGHKS, CDR2 YYEKEE (reference sequence). CDR3 coding DNA: TGTGCCAGCAGCCTAAGTCCACAGACAGGGATAAGCAATCAGCCCCAGCATTTT. The encoded protein is CASSLSPQTGISNQPQHF.

The J gene is TRBJ1-2, the V gene TRBV19; D is possibly TRBD1 (5 bases). The V end lost 5 bases, the J end lost 3 bases, and 10 bases lay between the germline ends. The germline V gene encodes CDR1 LNHDA and CDR2 SQIVND (reference sequence). This CDR3 has 13 residues. CDR3 region: CASSGVGDYGYTF. For the CDR3, the DNA is TGTGCCAGTAGTGGTGTGGGGGACTATGGCTACACCTTC.

This sequence joins TRBV7-9 and TRBJ2-3; D remains unclear. This CDR3 comprises 13 residues. The ends were cut back, 3 bases at V and 5 bases at J, with 9 bases in the middle. The germline V gene has CDR1 SEHNR and CDR2 FQNEAQ (reference sequence). The chain's CDR3 is CASSFQVLDTQYF. The DNA for the CDR3 is TGTGCCAGCAGCTTCCAGGTCCTAGATACGCAGTATTTT.

The V gene is TRBV5-1, the J gene TRBJ2-7, with D uncertain. This CDR3 is 13 amino acids long. Germline V lookup: CDR1 SGHRS, CDR2 YFSETQ. The V and J ends lost 0 bases and 1 base respectively, with 5 bases between them. The CDR3 DNA sequence: TGCGCCAGCAGCTTGGAAGTATCCTACGAGCAGTACTTC. Translation gives CASSLEVSYEQYF.

This clone was seen more than once but under ten times. The chain couples TRBV9 to TRBJ1-1; 7 bases are shared with TRBD1. Germline V gene lookup returns CDR1 SGDLS and CDR2 YYNGEE. The CDR3 totals 17 residues. The junction had 15 bases not matched to a gene; V was cut back by 3 bases and J by 4 bases. DNA of the CDR3: TGTGCCAGCAGCGCCCAGGTTGGGACAGTCAGAGGCACTGAAGCTTTCTTT. Protein: CASSAQVGTVRGTEAFF.

This clone has only one observation. The chain couples TRBV7-6 to TRBJ2-5; 9 bases line up with TRBD2. The germline V gene encodes CDR1 SGHVS and CDR2 FNYEAQ. CDR3 length: 14 residues. The trim removed 2 bases at V and 2 bases at J, leaving 0 bases unmatched. DNA of the CDR3: TGTGCCAGCAGCTTACTAGCGGGACAAGAGACCCAGTACTTC. Translated: CASSLLAGQETQYF.

CDR3 loop: CASSLAGENQPQHF. DNA for the CDR3: TGTGCCAGCAGCTTAGCAGGGGAGAATCAGCCCCAGCATTTT. The rearrangement uses TRBV7-2 and TRBJ1-5, with D possibly matching TRBD1 (5 bases). V lost 0 bases to trimming and J lost 4 bases, with 7 bases between them. There are 14 residues in the CDR3. CDR1 and CDR2 (germline): SGHTA, FQGNSA.

The chain couples TRBV27 to TRBJ2-5; the match to TRBD1 covers 7 bases. CDR3 length equals 15 residues. Germline CDR1 and CDR2: MNHEY and SMNVEV (reference sequence). Unmatched junction bases numbered 9, after V lost 4 bases and J lost 4 bases. The CDR3 sequence: CASSSGTVWGETQYF. The CDR3 DNA reads TGTGCCAGCAGTTCCGGGACAGTCTGGGGAGAGACCCAGTACTTC.

The chain links TRBV11-2 to TRBJ2-3, with TRBD1 matching 8 bases. CDR1 is SGHAT, CDR2 FQNNGV, per germline. V lost 5 bases to trimming and J lost 6 bases; unmatched junction nucleotides: 13. The CDR3 runs 16 residues. In nucleotides, the CDR3 is TGTGCCAGCAGCCCCGACAGGGGCCGTCACTTTGATACGCAGTATTTT. This codes for CASSPDRGRHFDTQYF.